Ten or more counts support the clone carrying this T cell receptor beta chain. The data derive from a study of blood T cell repertoires in COVID-19. As for the study in general: Spain, Italy and the United States supplied samples that represented acute and convalescent COVID-19. The analysed material was cDNA or gDNA that came from T cells, B-cell-depleted T cells, or PBMCs.

Original methodology: The authors estimated nucleated cell counts from reference gene primer amplification. TCRdb's table, derived via immunoSEQ multiplex PCR, lists solely in-frame clones and lacks some. That table gives V, J and clone size, and the DNA gave D and trimming. Of 300,000 to 400,000 clones listed, around 83% were seen once; the top ten hold about 3%. This CDR3 contains 13 residues. Germline CDR1 SNHLY, CDR2 FYNNEI. V shed 8 bases, J shed 10 bases, and the junction held 9 bases outside the gene matches. The sequenced material came from peripheral blood. This clonotype was sampled from a young man with active or convalescent COVID-19. The V call is TRBV2, the J call TRBJ2-1, with TRBD2 matching over 9 bases. The CDR3 is CASGRTSAGEQFF. The CDR3 nucleotides read TGTGCCAGCGGGCGGACTAGCGCGGGAGAGCAGTTCTTC.